The 3 T cell receptor beta chains presented below share a single source sample, sequenced in a study of Tregs in tolerant kidney transplant recipients. Recipients received nonmyeloablative bone marrow transplants from related graft donors, with transient mixed chimerism. The method was immunoSEQ multiplex PCR; TCRdb's version includes in-frame clones alone and lacks a portion of them. The table lists about 14,000 clones, with 25% to 30% in the top ten. The specimen was CD8+ T cells from blood (PBMCs), collected 6 months after the transplant. Receptors originate from a human patient who received a combined kidney and bone marrow transplant. Some T cells may trace back to the graft donor.

Worth noting for this clone: The read terminates 3 residues before the CDR3 end, so the remaining end is supplied by the germline J gene. The chain uses TRBV7-9 and TRBJ2-7, with 9 bases matching TRBD1. CDR3 length: 15 residues. In germline, CDR1 is SEHNR, CDR2 FQNEAQ (reference sequence). V shed 5 bases and J 0 bases; nucleotides not matched to a gene: 5. Partial CDR3 DNA: TGTGCCAGCAGCCGGGGGACAGGGATCTCCTACGAG. Translated: CASSRGTGISYE. The entire CDR3 protein reads CASSRGTGISYEQYF.

In regard to this clone: The read falls 3 residues short of the CDR3 end, and the missing part is taken from the germline J gene. This sequence joins TRBV29-1 and TRBJ1-2; no definite D call. Germline V gene data show CDR1 as SQVTM and CDR2 as ANQGSEA. The CDR3 is 11 amino acids. CDR3 region: CSVEDLGRYTF. The sequenced part of the CDR3 DNA is TGCAGCGTTGAAGATCTGGGCCGC.

Comments on this clone: The read falls 3 residues short of the CDR3 end, and the missing part is taken from the germline J gene. This chain connects TRBV7-2 to TRBJ2-2, with D perhaps TRBD1 (7 bases). The CDR3 length is 16 residues. The germline V and J ends were trimmed by 0 bases and 5 bases, with 13 bases remaining between them. Germline-derived CDR1 and CDR2 are SGHTA and FQGNSA. CDR3 amino acids: CASSLAGQEGTGELFF. The CDR3 DNA, read in part, is TGTGCCAGCAGCTTAGCCGGACAGGAGGGAACCGGGGAG.